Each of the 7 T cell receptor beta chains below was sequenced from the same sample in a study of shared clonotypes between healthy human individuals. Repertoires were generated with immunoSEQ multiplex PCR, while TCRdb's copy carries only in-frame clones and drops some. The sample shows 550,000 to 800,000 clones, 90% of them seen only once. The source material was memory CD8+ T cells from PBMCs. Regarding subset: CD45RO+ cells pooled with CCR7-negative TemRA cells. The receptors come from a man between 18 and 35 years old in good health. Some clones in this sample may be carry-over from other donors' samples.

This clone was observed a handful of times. The CDR3 DNA reads TGTGCCAGCAGCGTAAGCCGGGAGGCCTACGAGCAGTACTTC. The encoded protein is CASSVSREAYEQYF. The chain recombines TRBV9 with TRBJ2-5, with TRBD2 identical over 7 bases. The last part of the DNA fits TRBJ2-7 better; the J call may be wrong. Germline V CDR1 and CDR2: SGDLS, YYNGEE. The CDR3 is made up of 14 amino acids.

The CDR3 DNA reads TGTGCCAGCGCAACAACCGGGACAGGGTTAGGCTACACCTTC. Translated: CASATTGTGLGYTF. This chain joins TRBV9 and TRBJ1-2; 9 bases align to TRBD1. Germline V lookup: CDR1 SGDLS, CDR2 YYNGEE. J gave up 8 bases and V 7 bases, and 12 bases lay outside the gene matches. The CDR3 has 14 amino acids.

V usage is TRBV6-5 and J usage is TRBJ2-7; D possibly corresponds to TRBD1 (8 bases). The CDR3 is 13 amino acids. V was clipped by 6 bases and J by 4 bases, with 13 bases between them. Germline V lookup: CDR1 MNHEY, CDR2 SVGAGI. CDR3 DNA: TGTGCCAGCAGCCTACAGGGGGGGTACGAGCAGTACTTC. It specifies CASSLQGGYEQYF.

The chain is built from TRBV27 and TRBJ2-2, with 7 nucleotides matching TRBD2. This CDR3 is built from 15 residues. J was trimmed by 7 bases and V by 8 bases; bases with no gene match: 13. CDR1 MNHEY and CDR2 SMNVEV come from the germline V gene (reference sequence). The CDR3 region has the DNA TGTGCCAGCGCCTTAGGCGCGGGAGTGAGCGGGGAGCTGTTTTTT. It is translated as CASALGAGVSGELFF.

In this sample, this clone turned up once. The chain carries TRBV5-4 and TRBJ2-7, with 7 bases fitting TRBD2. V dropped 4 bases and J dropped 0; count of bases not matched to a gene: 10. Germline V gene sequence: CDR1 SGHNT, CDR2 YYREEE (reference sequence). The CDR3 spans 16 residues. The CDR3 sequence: CASSPGERGPSYEQYF. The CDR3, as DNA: TGTGCCAGCAGCCCCGGGGAGCGGGGACCCTCCTACGAGCAGTACTTC.

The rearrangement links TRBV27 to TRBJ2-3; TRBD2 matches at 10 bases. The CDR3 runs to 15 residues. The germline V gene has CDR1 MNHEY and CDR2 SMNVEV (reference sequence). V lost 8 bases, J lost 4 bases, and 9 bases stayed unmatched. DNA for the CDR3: TGTGCCAGCCAAAAATCTAGCGGGAGTTCAGATACGCAGTATTTT. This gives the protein CASQKSSGSSDTQYF.

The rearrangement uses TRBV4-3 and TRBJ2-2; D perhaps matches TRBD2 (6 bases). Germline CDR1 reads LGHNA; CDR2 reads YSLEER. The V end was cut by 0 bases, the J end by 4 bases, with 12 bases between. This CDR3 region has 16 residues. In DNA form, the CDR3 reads TGCGCCAGCAGCCAAGATGGGGGGAGGAGCACCGGGGAGCTGTTTTTT. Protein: CASSQDGGRSTGELFF.